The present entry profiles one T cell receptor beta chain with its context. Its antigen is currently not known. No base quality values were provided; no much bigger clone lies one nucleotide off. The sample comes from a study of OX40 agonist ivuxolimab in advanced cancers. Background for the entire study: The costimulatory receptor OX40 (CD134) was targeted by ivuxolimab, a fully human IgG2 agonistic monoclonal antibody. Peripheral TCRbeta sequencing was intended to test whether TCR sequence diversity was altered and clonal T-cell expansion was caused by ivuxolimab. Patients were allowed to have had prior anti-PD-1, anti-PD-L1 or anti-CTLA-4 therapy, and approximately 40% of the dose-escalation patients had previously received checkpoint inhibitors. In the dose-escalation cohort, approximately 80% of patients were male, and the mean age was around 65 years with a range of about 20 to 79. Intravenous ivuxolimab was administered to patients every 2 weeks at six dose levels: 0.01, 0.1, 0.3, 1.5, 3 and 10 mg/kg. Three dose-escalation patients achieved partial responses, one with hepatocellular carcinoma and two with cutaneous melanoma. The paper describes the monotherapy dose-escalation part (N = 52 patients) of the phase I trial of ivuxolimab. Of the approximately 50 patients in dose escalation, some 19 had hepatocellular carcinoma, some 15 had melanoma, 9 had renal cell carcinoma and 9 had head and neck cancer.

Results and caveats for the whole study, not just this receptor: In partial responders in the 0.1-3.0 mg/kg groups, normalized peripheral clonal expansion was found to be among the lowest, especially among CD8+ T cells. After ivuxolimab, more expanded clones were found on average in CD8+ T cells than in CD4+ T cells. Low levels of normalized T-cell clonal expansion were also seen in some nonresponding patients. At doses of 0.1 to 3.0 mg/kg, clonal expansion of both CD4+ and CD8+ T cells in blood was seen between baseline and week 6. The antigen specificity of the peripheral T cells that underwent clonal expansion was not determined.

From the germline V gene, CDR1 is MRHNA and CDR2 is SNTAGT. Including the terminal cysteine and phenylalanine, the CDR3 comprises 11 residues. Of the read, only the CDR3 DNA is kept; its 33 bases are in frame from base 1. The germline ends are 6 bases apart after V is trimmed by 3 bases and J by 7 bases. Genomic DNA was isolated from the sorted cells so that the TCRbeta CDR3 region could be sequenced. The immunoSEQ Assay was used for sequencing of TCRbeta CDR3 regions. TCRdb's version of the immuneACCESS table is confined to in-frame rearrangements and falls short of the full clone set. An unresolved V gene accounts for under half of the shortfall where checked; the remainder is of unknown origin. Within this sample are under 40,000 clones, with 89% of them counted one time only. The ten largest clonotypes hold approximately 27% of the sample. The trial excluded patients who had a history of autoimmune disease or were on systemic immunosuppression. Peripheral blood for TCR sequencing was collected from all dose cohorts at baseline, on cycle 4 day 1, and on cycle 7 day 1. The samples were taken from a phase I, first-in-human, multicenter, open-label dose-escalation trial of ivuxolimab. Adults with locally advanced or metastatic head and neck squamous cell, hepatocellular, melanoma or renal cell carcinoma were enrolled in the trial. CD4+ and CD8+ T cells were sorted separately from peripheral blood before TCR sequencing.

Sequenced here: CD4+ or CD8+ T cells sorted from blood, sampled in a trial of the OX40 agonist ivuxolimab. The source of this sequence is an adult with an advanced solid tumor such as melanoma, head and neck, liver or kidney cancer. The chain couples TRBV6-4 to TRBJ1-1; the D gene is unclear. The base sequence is TGTGCCAGCAGTGATTGGGGTGAAGCTTTCTTT. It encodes CASSDWGEAFF.